This note documents a single T cell receptor beta chain sequence. The antigen remains unidentified. Data came from immunoSEQ multiplex PCR; TCRdb stores just in-frame clones and leaves some out. The table has some 80,000 clones, 92% seen once. This sample is part of a study of human versus mouse CDR3 diversity and MHC coevolution. Findings of the study overall: Humans had the largest estimated TCR beta repertoire, 1.5 million to 2 million clonotypes.

Germline values: CDR1 MRHNA, CDR2 SNTAGT. The CDR3 contains 17 residues. V shed 6 bases and J 6 bases; nucleotides not matched to a gene: 15. The specimen was naive CD4+ T cells from blood. Indicated subset: CD45RO-negative CD62L-positive naive CD4 T cells. The clonotype was recovered from a person aged 25 to 75 in good health. J is TRBJ1-5 and V is TRBV6-4; 9 bases line up with TRBD1. The CDR3 region is CASSGPRDRERSQPQHF. The CDR3 nucleotides read TGTGCCAGCAGCGGCCCCCGGGACAGGGAAAGGAGTCAGCCCCAGCATTTT.